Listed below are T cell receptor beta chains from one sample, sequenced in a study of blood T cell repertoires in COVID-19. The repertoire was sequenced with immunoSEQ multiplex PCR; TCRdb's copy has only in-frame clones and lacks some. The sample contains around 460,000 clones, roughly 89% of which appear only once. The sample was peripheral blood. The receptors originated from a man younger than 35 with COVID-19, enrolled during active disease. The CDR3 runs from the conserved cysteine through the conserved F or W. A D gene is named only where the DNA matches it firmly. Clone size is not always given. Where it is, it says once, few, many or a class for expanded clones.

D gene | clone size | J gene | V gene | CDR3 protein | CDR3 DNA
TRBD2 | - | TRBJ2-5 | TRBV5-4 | CASRALAGQETQYF | TGTGCCAGCAGAGCACTAGCGGGGCAAGAGACCCAGTACTTC
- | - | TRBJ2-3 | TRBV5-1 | CASSLWGACSDTQYF | TGCGCCAGCAGCTTGTGGGGCGCGTGCTCAGATACGCAGTATTTT
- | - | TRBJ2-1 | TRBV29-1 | CSVEAGNEDEQFF | TGCAGCGTTGAAGCGGGAAATGAGGATGAGCAGTTCTTC
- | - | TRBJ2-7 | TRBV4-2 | CASSRGYTYEQYF | TGTGCCAGCAGCCGAGGCTACACCTACGAGCAGTACTTC
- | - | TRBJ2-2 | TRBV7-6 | CASSEGAGSNTGELFF | TGTGCCAGCAGCGAGGGCGCGGGGTCGAACACCGGGGAGCTGTTTTTT
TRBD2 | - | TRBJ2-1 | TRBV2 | CASSGGLAGNNEQFF | TGTGCCAGCAGTGGGGGACTAGCGGGAAACAATGAGCAGTTCTTC
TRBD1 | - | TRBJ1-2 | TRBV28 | CASSFPGQAPTPYGYTF | TGTGCCAGCAGTTTCCCAGGACAGGCCCCCACCCCCTATGGCTACACCTTC
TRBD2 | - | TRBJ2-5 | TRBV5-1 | CASKRNGGVQETQYF | TGCGCCAGCAAGCGCAACGGGGGGGTCCAAGAGACCCAGTACTTC
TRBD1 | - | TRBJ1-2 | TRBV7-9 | CASSSETGGTEYGYTF | TGTGCCAGCAGCTCGGAGACAGGGGGGACAGAATATGGCTACACCTTC
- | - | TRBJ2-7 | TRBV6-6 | CASSYLQPTYEQYF | TGTGCCAGCAGTTATCTACAGCCCACCTACGAGCAGTACTTC
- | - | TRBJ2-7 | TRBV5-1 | CASSLSPARDYEQYF | TGCGCCAGCAGCTTATCGCCCGCCAGGGATTACGAGCAGTACTTC
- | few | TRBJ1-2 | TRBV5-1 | CASRNQGRLHGGYTF | TGCGCCAGCCGGAACCAGGGCAGGCTTCACGGTGGCTACACCTTC
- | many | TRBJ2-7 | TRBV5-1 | CASTVQGGEQYF | TGCGCCAGCACCGTTCAGGGTGGAGAGCAGTACTTC
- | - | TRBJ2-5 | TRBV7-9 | CASSPKPTRGRETQYF | TGTGCCAGCAGCCCTAAGCCAACTCGGGGAAGAGAGACCCAGTACTTC
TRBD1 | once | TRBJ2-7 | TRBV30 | CAGDGTEKYEQYF | TGTGCCGGGGACGGGACAGAGAAATACGAGCAGTACTTC
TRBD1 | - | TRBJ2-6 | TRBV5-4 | CASSHPTGTGPTRANVLTF | TGTGCCAGCAGCCACCCTACCGGGACAGGGCCCACTAGGGCCAACGTCCTGACTTTC
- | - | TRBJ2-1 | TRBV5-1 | CASSLGRSNEQFF | TGCGCCAGCAGCTTAGGTCGGAGCAATGAGCAGTTCTTC
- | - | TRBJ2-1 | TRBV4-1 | CASSQFTGRRSYNEQFF | TGCGCCAGCAGCCAATTTACTGGAAGGAGGTCCTACAATGAGCAGTTCTTC
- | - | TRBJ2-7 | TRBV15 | CALRSWRGYEQYF | TGTGCCCTCAGGTCCTGGAGGGGCTACGAGCAGTACTTC
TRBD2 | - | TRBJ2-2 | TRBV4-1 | CASSTRTSGRALGGELFF | TGCGCCAGCAGCACCCGGACTAGCGGGAGGGCCTTGGGCGGGGAGCTGTTTTTT
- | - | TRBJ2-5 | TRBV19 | CASSPMGAGMGETQYF | TGTGCCAGTAGCCCGATGGGGGCAGGGATGGGGGAGACCCAGTACTTC
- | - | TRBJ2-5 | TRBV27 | CASSLSGVGETQYF | TGTGCCAGCAGTTTGTCAGGGGTCGGGGAGACCCAGTACTTC
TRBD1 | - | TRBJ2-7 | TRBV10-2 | CASRQGFYEQYF | TGCGCCAGCCGACAGGGTTTCTACGAGCAGTACTTC
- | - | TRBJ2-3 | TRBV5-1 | CASSLARELDTQYF | TGCGCCAGCAGCTTGGCTAGGGAGTTGGATACGCAGTATTTT
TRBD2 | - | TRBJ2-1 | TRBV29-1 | CSVAGLAGDNEQFF | TGCAGCGTTGCGGGACTAGCGGGGGATAATGAGCAGTTCTTC
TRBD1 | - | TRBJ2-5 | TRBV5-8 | CASSLGGQGGVETQYF | TGTGCCAGCAGCTTGGGGGGACAGGGAGGAGTGGAGACCCAGTACTTC
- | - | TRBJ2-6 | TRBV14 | CASSQRARAGANVLTF | TGTGCCAGCAGCCAACGGGCCAGGGCTGGGGCCAACGTCCTGACTTTC
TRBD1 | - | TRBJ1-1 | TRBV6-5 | CASSYSTGGEAFF | TGTGCCAGCAGTTACTCGACAGGGGGGGAAGCTTTCTTT
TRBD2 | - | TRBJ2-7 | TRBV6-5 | CASSYQLAGSYEQYF | TGTGCCAGCAGTTACCAACTAGCGGGCTCCTACGAGCAGTACTTC
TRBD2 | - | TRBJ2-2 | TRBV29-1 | CSVDRAGGTGELFF | TGCAGCGTTGATAGAGCGGGGGGGACCGGGGAGCTGTTTTTT
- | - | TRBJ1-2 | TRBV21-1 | CASESGNGYTF | TGTGCCAGCGAATCAGGTAATGGCTACACCTTC
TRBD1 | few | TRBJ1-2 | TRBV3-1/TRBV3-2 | CASSRGQNYGYTF | TGTGCCAGCAGCCGGGGACAGAACTATGGCTACACCTTC
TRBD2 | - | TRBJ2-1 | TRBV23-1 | CASSHRTSGRNVYNEQFF | TGCGCCAGCAGTCATCGGACTAGCGGGAGGAATGTCTACAATGAGCAGTTCTTC
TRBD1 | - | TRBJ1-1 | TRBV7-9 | CASSPTGVTEAFF | TGTGCCAGCAGCCCGACAGGGGTCACTGAAGCTTTCTTT
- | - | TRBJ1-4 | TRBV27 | CASSLSQGSEKLFF | TGTGCCAGCAGTTTATCACAGGGATCTGAAAAACTGTTTTTT
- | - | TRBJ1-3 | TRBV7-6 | CASSPEARISGNTIYF | TGTGCCAGCAGTCCCGAGGCGCGTATTTCTGGAAACACCATATATTTT
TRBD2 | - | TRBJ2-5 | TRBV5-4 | CASSRSGRIGQETQYF | TGTGCCAGCAGCCGTAGCGGGAGGATAGGCCAAGAGACCCAGTACTTC
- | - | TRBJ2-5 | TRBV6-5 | CASSYQTGETQYF | TGTGCCAGCAGTTACCAAACAGGGGAGACCCAGTACTTC
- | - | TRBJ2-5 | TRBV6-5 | CASRGHTRGETQYF | TGTGCCAGCAGGGGACACACCAGGGGAGAGACCCAGTACTTC
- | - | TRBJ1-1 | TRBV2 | CASTWLSGNTEAFF | TGTGCCAGCACCTGGTTGAGTGGGAACACTGAAGCTTTCTTT
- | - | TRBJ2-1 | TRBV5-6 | CASSLASSGLSSYNEQFF | TGTGCCAGCAGCTTGGCTAGTTCGGGTCTGAGCTCCTACAATGAGCAGTTCTTC
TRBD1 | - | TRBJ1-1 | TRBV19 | CASSTTAGTEEKAFF | TGTGCCAGTAGCACCACCGCCGGGACAGAAGAAAAAGCTTTCTTT
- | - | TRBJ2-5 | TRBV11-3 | CASSLQETQYF | TGTGCCAGCAGCTTGCAGGAGACCCAGTACTTC
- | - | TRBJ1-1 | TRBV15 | CATSRGRGLMNTEAFF | TGTGCCACCAGCAGAGGGCGGGGACTGATGAACACTGAAGCTTTCTTT